This passage covers 17 T cell receptor beta chains from one sample sequenced in a study of blood T cell repertoires in COVID-19. TCRdb's table, derived via immunoSEQ multiplex PCR, lists solely in-frame clones and lacks some. Here the sample spans around 270,000 clones, roughly 80% being singletons. The sequenced sample consisted of peripheral blood. The receptor set was obtained from a person between 65 and 79 years old with COVID-19, enrolled during active disease.

The CDR3 DNA reads TGTGCCAGCAGTGAAATCCGGACAGGCTTCTATGGCTACACCTTC. Protein: CASSEIRTGFYGYTF. The chain is built from TRBV6-1 and TRBJ1-2; 7 nucleotides agree with TRBD1. The CDR3 runs to 15 residues. Germline V gene lookup returns CDR1 MNHNS and CDR2 SASEGT. V shed 2 bases, J shed 4 bases, and the junction held 7 bases outside the gene matches.

The V gene is TRBV24-1, the J gene TRBJ2-6; 7 bases line up with TRBD1. The trim removed 9 bases at V and 1 base at J, leaving 11 bases unmatched. The CDR3 extends over 17 amino acids. CDR1 is KGHDR and CDR2 is SFDVKD in the germline V gene. CDR3 nucleotide sequence: TGTGCCACCCCCACCGGACAGGTGCAATCTGGGGCCAACGTCCTGACTTTC. This sequence encodes CATPTGQVQSGANVLTF.

The rearrangement links TRBV7-2 to TRBJ2-7, with TRBD2 identical over 10 bases. The V segment lost 4 bases and the J segment 8 bases; nucleotides outside the gene matches: 8. The germline CDR1 and CDR2 sequences are SGHTA and FQGNSA. The CDR3 sequence is 14 residues long. CDR3 in DNA: TGTGCCAGCAGCTCCCACCTAGCGGGAGCTCAGCAGTACTTC. Translating gives CASSSHLAGAQQYF.

This chain connects TRBV9 to TRBJ2-6, with 9 bases that match TRBD1. Losses at the gene ends were 3 bases for V and 2 bases for J; bases not matched to a gene: 6. Germline CDR1 and CDR2: SGDLS and YYNGEE. CDR3 length: 17 amino acids. The CDR3 sequence: CASSATGGAAGANVLTF. DNA for the CDR3: TGTGCCAGCAGCGCAACAGGGGGCGCGGCTGGGGCCAACGTCCTGACTTTC.

This clone was counted between two and nine times. Compared with germline, one end of the junction differs, possibly owing to a read error. CDR3 sequence reads: CASSQEAQGAIF. The CDR3 coding sequence is TGTGCCAGCAGCCAAGAGGCGCAGGGGGCCATTTTT. This chain connects TRBV3-1 (or the pseudogene TRBV3-2) to TRBJ1-4; 8 bases fit TRBD1. Germline assignment: CDR1 LGHDT and CDR2 YNNKEL (reference sequence). The CDR3 sequence is 12 residues long.

The CDR3 protein is CASSEVVRAAPQHF. The CDR3 DNA sequence: TGTGCCAGCAGTGAAGTGGTCAGGGCGGCGCCCCAGCATTTT. The chain employs TRBV6-1 and TRBJ1-5, with D tentatively TRBD1 (5 bases). The CDR3 runs 14 residues. V dropped 1 base and J dropped 9 bases, with 13 bases sitting between them. Germline V gene data show CDR1 as MNHNS and CDR2 as SASEGT.

The J gene is TRBJ2-1, the V gene TRBV6-1, with D possibly TRBD1 on 6 matching bases. Looked up from germline, CDR1 is MNHNS and CDR2 is SASEGT. The CDR3 contains 14 residues. V was clipped by 1 base and J by 4 bases, with 8 bases between them. CDR3 nucleotides: TGTGCCAGCAGTGAAGGCGACAGGTACAATGAGCAGTTCTTC. Translation: CASSEGDRYNEQFF.

J is TRBJ2-7 and V is TRBV7-3, with TRBD2 identical over 7 bases. CDR3 length equals 15 residues. V lost 2 bases and J lost 2; bases outside the gene matches: 6. Germline CDR1 reads SGHTA; CDR2 reads FQGTGA. CDR3 sequence reads: CASSLYEGTTYEQYF. CDR3 in DNA: TGTGCCAGCAGCTTATATGAGGGGACTACCTACGAGCAGTACTTC.

The chain couples TRBV4-3 to TRBJ2-1; 11 bases agree with TRBD2. The CDR3 is 17 residues long. The V gene end was trimmed by 0 bases and the J gene end by 7 bases; junction bases not matched to a gene: 8. Germline lookup yields CDR1 LGHNA and CDR2 YSLEER. CDR3 amino acids: CASSQDLTGLAANEQFF. The DNA for the CDR3 is TGCGCCAGCAGCCAAGATCTCACGGGACTAGCGGCTAATGAGCAGTTCTTC.

About this clone itself: Other DNA sequences in the sample encode the same CDR3. The rearrangement links TRBV6-2 or TRBV6-3 to TRBJ2-7; unclear D gene. The CDR3 loop spans 12 amino acids. Trimming cost V 0 bases and J 4 bases, with 4 bases left between them. Germline CDR1 is MNHEY and CDR2 is SVGEGT. The CDR3 sequence: CASSYSTYEQYF. CDR3 sequence (DNA): TGTGCCAGCAGTTACTCGACTTACGAGCAGTACTTC.

The V call is TRBV15, the J call TRBJ2-2; 12 nucleotides line up with TRBD1. V lost 5 bases to trimming and J lost 7 bases; unmatched junction nucleotides: 5. This CDR3 has 15 residues. CDR1 is LNHNV, CDR2 YYDKDF, per germline (reference sequence). CDR3 sequence: CATSWGQGAGGELFF. The CDR3, as DNA: TGTGCCACCAGCTGGGGACAGGGGGCGGGCGGGGAGCTGTTTTTT. Drawing the rest from reference TRBV15 and TRBJ2-2, the complete variable domain is DAMVIQNPRYQVTQFGKPVTLSCSQTLNHNVMYWYQQKSSQAPKLLFHYYDKDFNNEADTPDNFQSRRPNTSFCFLDIRSPGLGDTAMYLCATSWGQGAGGELFFGEGSRLTVL.

Concerning this clone: Other DNA sequences in the same sample also yield this CDR3. The chain employs TRBV5-1 and TRBJ1-4; D perhaps matches TRBD1 (6 bases). Per the germline V gene, CDR1 is SGHRS and CDR2 is YFSETQ. The V gene lost 1 base and the J gene lost 1 base, with 8 bases spanning the gap. CDR3 length: 15 amino acids. In nucleotides, the CDR3 is TGCGCCAGCAGCTTGAGAGGGGGAACTAATGAAAAACTGTTTTTT. Its translation: CASSLRGGTNEKLFF.

The V call is TRBV9, the J call TRBJ2-3; 8 nucleotides match TRBD2. This CDR3 is 13 amino acids long. The V and J ends lost 5 bases and 3 bases, in that order; junction bases with no gene match: 2. CDR1 SGDLS and CDR2 YYNGEE come from the germline V gene. CDR3 sequence (DNA): TGTGCCAGCAGAGGCGGGGGGACAGATACGCAGTATTTT. Amino acids: CASRGGGTDTQYF.

The rearrangement joins TRBV12-3 or TRBV12-4 to TRBJ1-3, with D unresolved. CDR3 length: 11 residues. V lost 2 bases, J lost 7 bases, and 3 bases lay in between. In nucleotides, the CDR3 is TGTGCCAGCAGTTTACGGAACACCATATATTTT. Its protein product is CASSLRNTIYF.

The CDR3 here is CASSRGGGAYGYTF. The CDR3 coding sequence is TGCGCCAGCAGCCGTGGTGGAGGTGCCTATGGCTACACCTTC. The chain combines TRBV5-1 with TRBJ1-2; no clear D gene. The V gene's germline CDR1 is SGHRS and CDR2 YFSETQ. This CDR3 is 14 amino acids long. Trimming removed 4 bases from V and 4 bases from J, with 14 bases in between.

The sample holds a few counts of this clone. CDR3 in amino acids: CASSLVRDSGNTIYF. In nucleotides, the CDR3 is TGTGCCAGCAGCTTGGTCCGAGACTCTGGAAACACCATATATTTT. The chain links TRBV7-2 to TRBJ1-3; D not resolved. V was trimmed by 3 bases and J by 0 bases, leaving 9 bases between them. Germline assignment: CDR1 SGHTA and CDR2 FQGNSA. CDR3 length: 15 residues.

CDR3 amino acids: CASSYDATGLYGYTF. The CDR3 nucleotides are TGTGCCAGCAGTTACGATGCGACAGGGCTCTATGGCTACACCTTC. V and J are TRBV6-2 or TRBV6-3 and TRBJ1-2; 7 bases line up with TRBD1. Losses at the gene ends were 2 bases for V and 4 bases for J; bases not matched to a gene: 7. The V gene's germline CDR1 is MNHEY and CDR2 SVGEGT. This CDR3 has 15 amino acids.